These 9 T cell receptor beta chains were all obtained from the same sample, sequenced in a study of blood T cell repertoires in COVID-19. Measured with immunoSEQ multiplex PCR; TCRdb has only the in-frame clones, and not every one. Of around 200,000 clones in the sample, approximately 81% were seen once. The sample taken for sequencing was peripheral blood. The receptors derive from a person aged 65 to 79 with COVID-19, enrolled during active disease.

The J gene is TRBJ2-1, the V gene TRBV7-3; D remains ambiguous. Germline CDR1 and CDR2: SGHTA and FQGTGA. Trimming cost V 4 bases and J 5 bases, with 9 bases left between them. The CDR3 consists of 13 residues. CDR3 bases: TGTGCCAGCAGCTCACCCCCGGACAATGAGCAGTTCTTC. This sequence encodes CASSSPPDNEQFF. The full variable domain, its missing parts supplied by reference TRBV7-3 and TRBJ2-1, is GAGVSQTPSNKVTEKGKYVELRCDPISGHTALYWYRQSLGQGPEFLIYFQGTGAADDSGLPNDRFFAVRPEGSVSTLKIQRTERGDSAVYLCASSSPPDNEQFFGPGTRLTVL.

The V gene is TRBV6-5, the J gene TRBJ1-2, with D perhaps TRBD1 (5 bases). The CDR3 covers 14 residues. Trimming removed 6 bases from V and 7 bases from J, with 18 bases in between. Germline assignment: CDR1 MNHEY and CDR2 SVGAGI. The CDR3 spells CASSPTATRGGYTF. In DNA, the CDR3 is TGTGCCAGCAGCCCCACGGCGACTAGGGGTGGCTACACCTTC.

The CDR3: CASSLEGVPSEAFF. The CDR3 DNA reads TGTGCCAGCAGTTTAGAGGGGGTTCCATCTGAAGCTTTCTTT. The chain recombines TRBV27 with TRBJ1-1; D perhaps matches TRBD1 (6 bases). The ends were cut back, 2 bases at V and 6 bases at J, with 13 bases in the middle. The CDR3 extends over 14 amino acids. The V gene's germline CDR1 is MNHEY and CDR2 SMNVEV (reference sequence).

J is TRBJ2-2 and V is TRBV5-1; 8 bases align to TRBD2. This CDR3 has 16 residues. V lost 3 bases and J lost 6; bases outside the gene matches: 10. Germline CDR1 SGHRS, CDR2 YFSETQ. CDR3 DNA sequence: TGCGCCAGCAGCTCAAGAGCGGGAGTGGTTCCCGGGGAGCTGTTTTTT. It translates to CASSSRAGVVPGELFF.

V and J are TRBV11-2 and TRBJ2-2, with 9 bases identical to TRBD1. With 3 bases clipped from V and 1 base from J, the junction kept 3 bases outside the gene matches. CDR3 size: 16 residues. Germline V gives CDR1 SGHAT, CDR2 FQNNGV. This CDR3 is CASSFHRGRNTGELFF. The CDR3 bases are TGTGCCAGCAGCTTTCACAGGGGGCGGAACACCGGGGAGCTGTTTTTT.

The chain uses TRBV5-1 and TRBJ1-5; 7 nucleotides line up with TRBD1. With V trimmed by 5 bases and J by 7 bases, 12 bases remained unmatched. The CDR3 length is 15 residues. Germline assignment: CDR1 SGHRS and CDR2 YFSETQ. The CDR3 region has the DNA TGCGCCAGCAGTTATGACGGGACAGAGACCCAGCCCCAGCATTTT. Its translation: CASSYDGTETQPQHF.

J is TRBJ2-3 and V is TRBV10-3, with 7 nucleotides matching TRBD1. This CDR3 comprises 15 residues. With V trimmed by 3 bases and J by 1 base, 4 bases remained unmatched. Germline CDR1 reads ENHRY; CDR2 reads SYGVKD. The CDR3 is CAISERTGGTDTQYF. CDR3 DNA: TGTGCCATCAGTGAAAGGACAGGAGGCACAGATACGCAGTATTTT.

This chain connects TRBV12-3 or TRBV12-4 to TRBJ2-7, with D unresolved. Trimming cost V 5 bases and J 4 bases, with 6 bases left between them. The CDR3 spans 11 residues. DNA for the CDR3: TGTGCCAGCAGTCTCGGGTACGAGCAGTACTTC. The encoded protein is CASSLGYEQYF.

The chain links TRBV27 to TRBJ2-4; D is uncertain. V shed 3 bases and J shed 1 base, with 4 bases lying between them. The germline CDR1 and CDR2 sequences are MNHEY and SMNVEV (reference sequence). This CDR3 contains 13 residues. CDR3 loop: CASSFRAKNIQYF. As DNA, the CDR3 is TGTGCCAGCAGTTTTCGGGCCAAAAACATTCAGTACTTC.